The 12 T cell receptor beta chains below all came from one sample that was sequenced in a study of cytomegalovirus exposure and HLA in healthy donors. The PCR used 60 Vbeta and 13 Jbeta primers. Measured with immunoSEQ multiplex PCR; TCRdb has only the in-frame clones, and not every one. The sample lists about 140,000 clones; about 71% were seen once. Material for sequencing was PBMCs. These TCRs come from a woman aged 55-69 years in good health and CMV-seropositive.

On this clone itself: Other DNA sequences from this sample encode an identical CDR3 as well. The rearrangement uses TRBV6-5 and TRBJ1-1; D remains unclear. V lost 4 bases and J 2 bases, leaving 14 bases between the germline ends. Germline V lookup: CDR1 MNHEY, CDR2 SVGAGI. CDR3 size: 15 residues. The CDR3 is CASSSWAVENTEAFF. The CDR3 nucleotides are TGTGCCAGCAGTTCTTGGGCTGTCGAAAACACTGAAGCTTTCTTT.

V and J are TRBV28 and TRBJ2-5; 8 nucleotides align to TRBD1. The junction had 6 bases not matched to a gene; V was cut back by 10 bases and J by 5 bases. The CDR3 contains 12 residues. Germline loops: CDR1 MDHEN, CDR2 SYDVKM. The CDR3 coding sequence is TGTGCCACTCAGGGGGCGGGGGAGACCCAGTACTTC. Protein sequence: CATQGAGETQYF.

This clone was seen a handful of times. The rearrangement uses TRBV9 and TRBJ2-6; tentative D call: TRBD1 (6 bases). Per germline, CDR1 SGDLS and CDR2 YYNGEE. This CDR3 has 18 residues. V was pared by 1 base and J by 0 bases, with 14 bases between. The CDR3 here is CASSVRQGQPSGANVLTF. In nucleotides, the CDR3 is TGTGCCAGCAGCGTAAGGCAGGGGCAGCCCTCTGGGGCCAACGTCCTGACTTTC.

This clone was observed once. Here the CDR3 reads CASSGGLTQHF. The CDR3 region has the DNA TGTGCCAGCAGCGGCGGTTTGACCCAGCATTTT. The chain recombines TRBV28 with TRBJ1-5, with D hard to call. Germline lookup yields CDR1 MDHEN and CDR2 SYDVKM. The CDR3 runs to 11 residues. V gave up 6 bases and J gave up 11 bases, with 11 bases separating them.

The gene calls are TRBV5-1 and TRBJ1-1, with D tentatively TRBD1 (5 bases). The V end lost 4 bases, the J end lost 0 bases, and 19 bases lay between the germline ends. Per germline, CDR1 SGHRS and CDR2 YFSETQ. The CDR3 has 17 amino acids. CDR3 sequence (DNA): TGCGCCAGCAGCCCGATAGGCGCAGGGAGGGTGAACACTGAAGCTTTCTTT. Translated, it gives CASSPIGAGRVNTEAFF.

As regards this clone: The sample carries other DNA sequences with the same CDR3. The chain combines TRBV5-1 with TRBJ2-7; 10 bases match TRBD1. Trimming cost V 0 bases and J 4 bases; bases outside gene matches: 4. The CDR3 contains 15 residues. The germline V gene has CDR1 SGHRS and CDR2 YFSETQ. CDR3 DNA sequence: TGCGCCAGCAGCTTGGGAGGGACAGGGGATTACGAGCAGTACTTC. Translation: CASSLGGTGDYEQYF. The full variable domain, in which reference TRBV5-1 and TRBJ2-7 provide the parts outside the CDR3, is KAGVTQTPRYLIKTRGQQVTLSCSPISGHRSVSWYQQTPGQGLQFLFEYFSETQRNKGNFPGRFSGRQFSNSRSEMNVSTLELGDSALYLCASSLGGTGDYEQYFGPGTRLTVT.

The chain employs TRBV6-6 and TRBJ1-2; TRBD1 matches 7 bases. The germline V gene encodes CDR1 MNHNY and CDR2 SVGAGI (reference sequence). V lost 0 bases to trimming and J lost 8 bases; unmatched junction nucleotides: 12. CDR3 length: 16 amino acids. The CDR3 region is CASSYSIPGGRGGYTF. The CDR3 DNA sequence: TGTGCCAGCAGTTACTCGATCCCAGGGGGTAGGGGGGGCTACACCTTC.

CDR3 protein: CASSDVAVTDTQYF. For the CDR3, the DNA is TGTGCCAGCAGTGATGTAGCGGTAACAGATACGCAGTATTTT. The chain combines TRBV6-1 with TRBJ2-3, with D tentatively TRBD2 (6 bases). V was cut by 3 bases and J by 3 bases, with 10 bases left in between. This CDR3 spans 14 amino acids. Germline loops: CDR1 MNHNS, CDR2 SASEGT.

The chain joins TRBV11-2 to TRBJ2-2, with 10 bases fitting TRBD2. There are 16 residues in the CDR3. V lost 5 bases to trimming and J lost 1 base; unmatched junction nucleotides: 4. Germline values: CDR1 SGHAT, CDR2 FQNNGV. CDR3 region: CASSPRTSGNTGELFF. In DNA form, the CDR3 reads TGTGCCAGCAGCCCCCGGACTAGCGGGAACACCGGGGAGCTGTTTTTT.

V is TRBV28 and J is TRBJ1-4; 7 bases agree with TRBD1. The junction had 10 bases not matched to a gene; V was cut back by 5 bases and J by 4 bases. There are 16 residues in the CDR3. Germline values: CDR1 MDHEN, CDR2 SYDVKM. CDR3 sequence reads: CASSPLQGIYNEKLFF. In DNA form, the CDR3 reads TGTGCCAGCAGTCCCCTACAGGGGATCTATAATGAAAAACTGTTTTTT.

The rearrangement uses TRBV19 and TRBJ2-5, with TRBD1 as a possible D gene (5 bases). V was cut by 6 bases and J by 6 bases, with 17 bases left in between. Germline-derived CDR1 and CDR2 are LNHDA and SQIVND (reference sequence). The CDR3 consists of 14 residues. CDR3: CASSTIQGVQTQYF. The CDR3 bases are TGTGCCAGTAGCACTATCCAGGGTGTACAGACCCAGTACTTC.

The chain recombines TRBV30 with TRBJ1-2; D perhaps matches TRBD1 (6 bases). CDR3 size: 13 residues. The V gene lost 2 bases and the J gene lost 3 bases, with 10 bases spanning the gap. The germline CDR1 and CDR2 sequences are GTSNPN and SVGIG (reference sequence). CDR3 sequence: CAWSRTAYYGYTF. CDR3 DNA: TGTGCCTGGAGTCGGACAGCCTACTATGGCTACACCTTC. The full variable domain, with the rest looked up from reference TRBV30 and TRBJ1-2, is SQTIHQWPATLVQPVGSPLSLECTVEGTSNPNLYWYRQAAGRGLQLLFYSVGIGQISSEVPQNLSASRPQDRQFILSSKKLLLSDSGFYLCAWSRTAYYGYTFGSGTRLTVV.